This is a list of T cell receptor beta chains from one sample in a study of T cells after yellow fever vaccination. TCRdb processed the 5' RACE reads anew with MiXCR; each CDR3 protein has one entry. The sample has roughly 120,000 distinct CDR3 sequences; roughly 8.9% are singletons. The specimen was CD8+ T cells sorted from PBMCs, collected 45 days after the yellow fever booster vaccination. These TCRs come from a young man who received the YFV17D yellow fever vaccine. CDR3s include the opening cysteine and the closing phenylalanine or tryptophan. Fields, in order: D gene, V gene, clone size, J gene, CDR3 DNA, CDR3 protein. A D gene is named only where the DNA matches it firmly. Size tells how often a clone was seen (once, few, many) or the class of an expanded clone, and some rows leave it out.

D gene: TRBD1; V gene: TRBV3-1; clone size: once; J gene: TRBJ2-1; CDR3 DNA: TGTGCCACCTGTCCCCCGGGACAGGGTTACAATGAGCAGTTCTTC; CDR3 protein: CATCPPGQGYNEQFF
D gene: .; V gene: TRBV20-1; clone size: many; J gene: TRBJ2-1; CDR3 DNA: TGCAGTGTCAGTTCGCGATACTCCTACAATGAGCAGTTCTTC; CDR3 protein: CSVSSRYSYNEQFF
D gene: TRBD2; V gene: TRBV5-4; clone size: few; J gene: TRBJ2-7; CDR3 DNA: TGTGCCAGCAGCGCCGCTAGCGGCGAGCAGTACTTC; CDR3 protein: CASSAASGEQYF
D gene: TRBD1; V gene: TRBV27; clone size: many; J gene: TRBJ2-5; CDR3 DNA: TGTGCCAGCAGTTTCCAGGGGGTGTCGGAGACCCAGTACTTC; CDR3 protein: CASSFQGVSETQYF
D gene: .; V gene: TRBV15; clone size: many; J gene: TRBJ2-7; CDR3 DNA: TGTGCCACCAGGGCGGGTTCATCCTACGAGCAGTACTTC; CDR3 protein: CATRAGSSYEQYF
D gene: .; V gene: TRBV4-1; clone size: few; J gene: TRBJ1-1; CDR3 DNA: TGCGCCAGCAGCCAAGCCGGATCAGTTACTGAAGCTTTCTTT; CDR3 protein: CASSQAGSVTEAFF
D gene: .; V gene: TRBV7-9; clone size: few; J gene: TRBJ2-1; CDR3 DNA: TGTGCCAGCAGCCGGGCAGACTACAATGAGCAGTTCTTC; CDR3 protein: CASSRADYNEQFF
D gene: TRBD2; V gene: TRBV7-2; clone size: many; J gene: TRBJ2-1; CDR3 DNA: TGTGCCAGCAGTCTGGGGTGGGAGGGGTTCTTC; CDR3 protein: CASSLGWEGFF
D gene: TRBD2; V gene: TRBV3-1; clone size: .; J gene: TRBJ2-1; CDR3 DNA: TGTGCCAGCAGCCAAGCTAGCGGGAGTGGGAATGAGCAGTTCTTC; CDR3 protein: CASSQASGSGNEQFF
D gene: TRBD2; V gene: TRBV7-9; clone size: .; J gene: TRBJ2-7; CDR3 DNA: TGTGCCAGCAGTGGCGGGGGGCGGGGCTCCTCCTACGAGCAGTACTTC; CDR3 protein: CASSGGGRGSSYEQYF
D gene: TRBD1; V gene: TRBV7-6; clone size: many; J gene: TRBJ2-7; CDR3 DNA: TGTGCCAGCAGCCCTTCGGACAGGCCCCTCTCCTACGAGCAGTACTTC; CDR3 protein: CASSPSDRPLSYEQYF
D gene: TRBD2; V gene: TRBV9; clone size: many; J gene: TRBJ2-7; CDR3 DNA: TGTGCCAGCAGCAACGGACTAGCCGGGGACGAGCAGTACTTC; CDR3 protein: CASSNGLAGDEQYF
D gene: .; V gene: TRBV6-1; clone size: few; J gene: TRBJ2-5; CDR3 DNA: TGTGCCAGCAGTCCCCTTCTCGACAGCCAAGAGACCCAGTACTTC; CDR3 protein: CASSPLLDSQETQYF
D gene: TRBD2; V gene: TRBV7-2; clone size: few; J gene: TRBJ2-5; CDR3 DNA: TGTGCCAGCAGCCCTCCGGGACTAGCGGGGGAGACCCAGTACTTC; CDR3 protein: CASSPPGLAGETQYF
D gene: .; V gene: TRBV7-2; clone size: many; J gene: TRBJ2-3; CDR3 DNA: TGTGCCAGCAGCTTTCTAGCGAGCCCCACAGATACGCAGTATTTT; CDR3 protein: CASSFLASPTDTQYF
D gene: .; V gene: TRBV6-5; clone size: many; J gene: TRBJ2-7; CDR3 DNA: TGTGCCAGCAGTTACTCGTCCGAGCAGTACTTC; CDR3 protein: CASSYSSEQYF
D gene: .; V gene: TRBV7-9; clone size: many; J gene: TRBJ2-5; CDR3 DNA: TGTGCCAGCAGCGCGTGGTCGGGGAGAGAAGAGACCCAGTACTTC; CDR3 protein: CASSAWSGREETQYF
D gene: .; V gene: TRBV25-1; clone size: .; J gene: TRBJ2-1; CDR3 DNA: TGTGCCAGCAGTGATCCAGGCCGCTACAATGAGCAGTTCTTC; CDR3 protein: CASSDPGRYNEQFF
D gene: .; V gene: TRBV7-2; clone size: many; J gene: TRBJ2-5; CDR3 DNA: TGTGCCAGCAGCTCTCTCGCGGTAAAAGAGACCCAGTACTTC; CDR3 protein: CASSSLAVKETQYF
D gene: TRBD2; V gene: TRBV27; clone size: many; J gene: TRBJ2-4; CDR3 DNA: TGTGCCAGCAGTTTATTTGGGGGAGGGCCCGCGGACATTCAGTACTTC; CDR3 protein: CASSLFGGGPADIQYF
D gene: TRBD2; V gene: TRBV27; clone size: many; J gene: TRBJ2-1; CDR3 DNA: TGTGCCAGCAGTATTAGCGGGGACAATGAGCAGTTCTTC; CDR3 protein: CASSISGDNEQFF
D gene: .; V gene: TRBV2; clone size: many; J gene: TRBJ1-1; CDR3 DNA: TGTGCCAGCATGCTACAGACTCTGAACACTGAAGCTTTCTTT; CDR3 protein: CASMLQTLNTEAFF
D gene: TRBD2; V gene: TRBV20-1; clone size: many; J gene: TRBJ2-3; CDR3 DNA: TGCAGTGCTAGAGGACTAGCGGGAGGTTTAGGTACGCAGTATTTT; CDR3 protein: CSARGLAGGLGTQYF
D gene: TRBD2; V gene: TRBV7-9; clone size: .; J gene: TRBJ2-7; CDR3 DNA: TGTGCCAGCAGCCCCAACTTTAGCGGGAGCTCCTACGAGCAGTACTTC; CDR3 protein: CASSPNFSGSSYEQYF
D gene: TRBD1; V gene: TRBV27; clone size: many; J gene: TRBJ2-3; CDR3 DNA: TGTGCCAGCAGTTGGGGGACAGGGGGAGATACGCAGTATTTT; CDR3 protein: CASSWGTGGDTQYF
D gene: TRBD1; V gene: TRBV12-3/TRBV12-4; clone size: many; J gene: TRBJ2-1; CDR3 DNA: TGTGCCAGCAGTTTCCCCAGGACAGGATACAATGAGCAGTTCTTC; CDR3 protein: CASSFPRTGYNEQFF
D gene: .; V gene: TRBV15; clone size: many; J gene: TRBJ2-1; CDR3 DNA: TGTGCCACCAGCAGGGACTACAATGAGCAGTTCTTC; CDR3 protein: CATSRDYNEQFF
D gene: .; V gene: TRBV5-1; clone size: many; J gene: TRBJ2-1; CDR3 DNA: TGCGCCAGCAGCTTGGCCAGCATCTATGAGCAGTTCTTC; CDR3 protein: CASSLASIYEQFF
D gene: TRBD1; V gene: TRBV7-2; clone size: .; J gene: TRBJ2-7; CDR3 DNA: TGTGCCAGCAGCGCGGACAGGGGGAACCCCTACGAGCAGTACTTC; CDR3 protein: CASSADRGNPYEQYF
D gene: TRBD2; V gene: TRBV6-2/TRBV6-3; clone size: few; J gene: TRBJ2-1; CDR3 DNA: TGTGCCAGCAGTTACTCGACTAGCTTCTACTCCTACAATGAGCAGTTCTTC; CDR3 protein: CASSYSTSFYSYNEQFF
D gene: .; V gene: TRBV20-1; clone size: many; J gene: TRBJ2-7; CDR3 DNA: TGCAGTGCTAGAGACAGCCTTAGGTACGAGCAGTACTTC; CDR3 protein: CSARDSLRYEQYF
D gene: .; V gene: TRBV30; clone size: few; J gene: TRBJ1-1; CDR3 DNA: TGTGCCTGGAGTGCCGGGGGGGAAGGAGCTTTCTTT; CDR3 protein: CAWSAGGEGAFF
D gene: .; V gene: TRBV29-1; clone size: many; J gene: TRBJ2-1; CDR3 DNA: TGCAGCGTAACCGACAGCTACAATGAGCAGTTCTTC; CDR3 protein: CSVTDSYNEQFF
D gene: .; V gene: TRBV7-2; clone size: many; J gene: TRBJ2-1; CDR3 DNA: TGTGCCAGCAGCTTATCGGGCAGGTACAATGAGCAGTTCTTC; CDR3 protein: CASSLSGRYNEQFF
D gene: .; V gene: TRBV28; clone size: many; J gene: TRBJ2-7; CDR3 DNA: TGTGCCAGCAGTTTAAACGGGAAGATACCCTCCTACGAGCAGTACTTC; CDR3 protein: CASSLNGKIPSYEQYF
D gene: .; V gene: TRBV14; clone size: .; J gene: TRBJ1-5; CDR3 DNA: TGTGCCAGCAGCCAAGATCAGCCCCAGCATTTT; CDR3 protein: CASSQDQPQHF
D gene: .; V gene: TRBV6-4; clone size: many; J gene: TRBJ2-1; CDR3 DNA: TGTGCCAGCAGTGACGCCGTCGGGGCGGCGGGAGAGCAGTTCTTC; CDR3 protein: CASSDAVGAAGEQFF
D gene: TRBD2; V gene: TRBV5-4; clone size: .; J gene: TRBJ2-7; CDR3 DNA: TGTGCCAGCAGCTTGGTCCCCGGACTAGCGGGATACGAGCAGTACTTC; CDR3 protein: CASSLVPGLAGYEQYF
D gene: TRBD2; V gene: TRBV29-1; clone size: many; J gene: TRBJ2-7; CDR3 DNA: TGCAGCGTTGAGGGGCGGGAGGACTCCTACGAGCAGTACTTC; CDR3 protein: CSVEGREDSYEQYF
D gene: TRBD2; V gene: TRBV28; clone size: .; J gene: TRBJ2-3; CDR3 DNA: TGTGCCAGCAGTAAACCGGGACTAGCGGTGAAAAGCACAGATACGCAGTATTTT; CDR3 protein: CASSKPGLAVKSTDTQYF
D gene: TRBD2; V gene: TRBV28; clone size: many; J gene: TRBJ2-3; CDR3 DNA: TGTGCCAGCAGTACTCCGGCCCTGTTAACTAGCGGGGGGGGCACAGATACGCAGTATTTT; CDR3 protein: CASSTPALLTSGGGTDTQYF
D gene: .; V gene: TRBV15; clone size: many; J gene: TRBJ2-4; CDR3 DNA: TGTGCCACCAGTACAAGCGGGCCCGGTTTTGGCATTCAGTACTTC; CDR3 protein: CATSTSGPGFGIQYF
D gene: .; V gene: TRBV6-5; clone size: many; J gene: TRBJ2-7; CDR3 DNA: TGTGCCAGCAGTTACTCGTTAACAGGGAGGTACGAGCAGTACTTC; CDR3 protein: CASSYSLTGRYEQYF